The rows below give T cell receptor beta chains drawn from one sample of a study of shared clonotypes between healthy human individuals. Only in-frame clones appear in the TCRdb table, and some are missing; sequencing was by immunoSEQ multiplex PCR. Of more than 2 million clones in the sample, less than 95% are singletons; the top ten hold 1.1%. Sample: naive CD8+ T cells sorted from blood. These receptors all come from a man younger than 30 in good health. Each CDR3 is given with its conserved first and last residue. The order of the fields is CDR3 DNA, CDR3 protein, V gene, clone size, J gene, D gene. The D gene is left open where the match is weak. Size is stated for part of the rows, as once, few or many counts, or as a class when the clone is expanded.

TGTGCCAGCAGCGTAGGGGGAGTTGCTAATGAAAAACTGTTTTTT | CASSVGGVANEKLFF | TRBV9 | . | TRBJ1-4 | .
TGCGCCAGCAGCAGTGCAGGGGGCCCCTACAATGAGCAGTTCTTC | CASSSAGGPYNEQFF | TRBV5-1 | . | TRBJ2-1 | TRBD1
TGTGCCAGCAGTCTGACTAGCACAGATACGCAGTATTTT | CASSLTSTDTQYF | TRBV6-9 | . | TRBJ2-3 | .
TGTGCCAGCAGCTGGACAGGGGAGGACTATGGCTACACCTTC | CASSWTGEDYGYTF | TRBV11-2 | few | TRBJ1-2 | TRBD1
TGTGCCAGCAGCTTTGGACCCGGGACAGGGGTCTTCCGGGACTATGGCTACACCTTC | CASSFGPGTGVFRDYGYTF | TRBV11-2 | . | TRBJ1-2 | TRBD1
TGTGCCAGCAGCTTAGCCAGGGTAAGCTACGAGCAGTACTTC | CASSLARVSYEQYF | TRBV11-2 | . | TRBJ2-7 | .
TGTGCCAGCAGTGAGAAACGGATTCGGGATGAAAAACTGTTTTTT | CASSEKRIRDEKLFF | TRBV2 | . | TRBJ1-4 | .
TGTGCCAGCAGCTCCGGGCCGACCTCTGGGGCCAACGTCCTGACTTTC | CASSSGPTSGANVLTF | TRBV7-9 | . | TRBJ2-6 | .
TGTGCCTGGAGTCCTGACAGGGGCACTGAAGCTTTCTTT | CAWSPDRGTEAFF | TRBV30 | . | TRBJ1-1 | TRBD1
TGCGCCAGCAGCCCCCGACTGGAGGCAACTAATGAAAAACTGTTTTTT | CASSPRLEATNEKLFF | TRBV4-3 | . | TRBJ1-4 | .
TGCGCCAGCGGAGGGACATCGCTCACCGGGGAGCTGTTTTTT | CASGGTSLTGELFF | TRBV4-1 | once | TRBJ2-2 | .
TGCGCCAGCAGCTTGGCCCCCACGACAGGGGAGGGCTACGAGCAGTACTTC | CASSLAPTTGEGYEQYF | TRBV5-1 | . | TRBJ2-7 | .
TGTGCCAGCAGCGTAGTTTTGTTTGGGGAGCTGTTTTTT | CASSVVLFGELFF | TRBV9 | . | TRBJ2-2 | .
TGCGCCAGCAGTATAGCGGCCCACACAGATACGCAGTATTTT | CASSIAAHTDTQYF | TRBV10-1 | once | TRBJ2-3 | .
TGTGCCAGCAGCTTAGGGACTAGGGCCTACGAGCAGTACTTC | CASSLGTRAYEQYF | TRBV11-2 | . | TRBJ2-7 | TRBD2
TGTGCCAGCAGCTGGGAGGGGGCGCTCTCTGGAAACACCATATATTTT | CASSWEGALSGNTIYF | TRBV9 | . | TRBJ1-3 | TRBD1
TGTGCCAGCAGCATAGGAGCGGGTTCCTACGAGCAGTACTTC | CASSIGAGSYEQYF | TRBV7-8 | . | TRBJ2-7 | .
TGTGCCACCAGCAGTCTTATTTCCTACGAGCAGTACTTC | CATSSLISYEQYF | TRBV15 | . | TRBJ2-7 | .
TGTGCCAGCAGTAACCGGGACAGGGGAAACTATGGCTACACCTTC | CASSNRDRGNYGYTF | TRBV2 | once | TRBJ1-2 | TRBD1
TGTGCCAGCTGGGGGTTGGGGGGTAGCGACACTGAAGCTTTCTTT | CASWGLGGSDTEAFF | TRBV6-1 | . | TRBJ1-1 | .